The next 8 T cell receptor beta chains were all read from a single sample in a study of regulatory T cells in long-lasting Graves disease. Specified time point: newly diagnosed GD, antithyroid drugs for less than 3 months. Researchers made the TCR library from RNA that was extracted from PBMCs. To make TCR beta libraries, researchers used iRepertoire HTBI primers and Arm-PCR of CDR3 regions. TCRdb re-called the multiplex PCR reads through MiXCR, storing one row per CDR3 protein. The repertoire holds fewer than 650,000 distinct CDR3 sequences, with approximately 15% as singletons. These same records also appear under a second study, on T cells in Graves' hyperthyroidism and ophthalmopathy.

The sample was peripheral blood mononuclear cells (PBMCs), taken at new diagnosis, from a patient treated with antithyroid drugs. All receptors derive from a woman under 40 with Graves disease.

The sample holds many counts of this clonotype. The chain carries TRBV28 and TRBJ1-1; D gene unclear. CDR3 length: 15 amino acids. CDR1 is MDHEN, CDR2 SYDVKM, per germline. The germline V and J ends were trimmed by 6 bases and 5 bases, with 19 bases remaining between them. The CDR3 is CASRVRPTMGTEAFF. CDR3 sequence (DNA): TGTGCCAGCAGGGTTCGACCTACCATGGGGACTGAAGCTTTCTTT.

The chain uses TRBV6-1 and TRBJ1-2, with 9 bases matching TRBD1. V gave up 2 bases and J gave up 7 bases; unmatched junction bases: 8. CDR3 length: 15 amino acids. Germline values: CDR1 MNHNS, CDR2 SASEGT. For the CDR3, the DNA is TGTGCCAGCAGTGAATTACCGGGACAGGGATTTGGCTACACCTTC. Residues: CASSELPGQGFGYTF.

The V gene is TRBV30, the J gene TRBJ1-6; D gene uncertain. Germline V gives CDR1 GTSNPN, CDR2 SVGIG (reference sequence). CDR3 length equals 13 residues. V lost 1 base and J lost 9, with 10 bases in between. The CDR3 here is CAWSGVESSPLHF. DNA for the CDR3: TGTGCCTGGAGTGGGGTTGAGAGTTCACCCCTCCACTTT.

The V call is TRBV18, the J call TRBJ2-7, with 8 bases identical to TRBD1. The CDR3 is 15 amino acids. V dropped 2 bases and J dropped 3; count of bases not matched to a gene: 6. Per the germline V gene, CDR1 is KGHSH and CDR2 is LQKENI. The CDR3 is CASSPETGADYEQYF. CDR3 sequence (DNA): TGTGCCAGCTCACCAGAGACAGGGGCAGACTACGAGCAGTACTTC. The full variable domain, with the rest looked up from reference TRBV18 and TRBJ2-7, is NAGVMQNPRHLVRRRGQEARLRCSPMKGHSHVYWYRQLPEEGLKFMVYLQKENIIDESGMPKERFSAEFPKEGPSILRIQQVVRGDSAAYFCASSPETGADYEQYFGPGTRLTVT.

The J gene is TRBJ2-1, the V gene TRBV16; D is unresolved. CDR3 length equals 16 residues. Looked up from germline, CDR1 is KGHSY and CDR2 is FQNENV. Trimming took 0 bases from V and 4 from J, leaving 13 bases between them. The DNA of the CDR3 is TGTGCCAGCAGCCAATCAGGGTCACATCCTTACAATGAGCAGTTCTTC. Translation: CASSQSGSHPYNEQFF.

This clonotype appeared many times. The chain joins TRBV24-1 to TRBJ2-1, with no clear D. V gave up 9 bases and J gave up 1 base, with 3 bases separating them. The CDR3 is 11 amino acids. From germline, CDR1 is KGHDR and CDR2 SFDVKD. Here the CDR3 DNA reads TGTGCCACCCAATCCTACAATGAGCAGTTCTTC. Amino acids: CATQSYNEQFF.

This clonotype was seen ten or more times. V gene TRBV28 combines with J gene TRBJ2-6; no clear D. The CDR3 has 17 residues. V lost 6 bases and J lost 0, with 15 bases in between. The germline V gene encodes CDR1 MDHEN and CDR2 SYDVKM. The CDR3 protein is CASSPALGPSGANVLTF. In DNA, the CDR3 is TGTGCCAGCAGCCCTGCCTTAGGTCCCTCTGGGGCCAACGTCCTGACTTTC.

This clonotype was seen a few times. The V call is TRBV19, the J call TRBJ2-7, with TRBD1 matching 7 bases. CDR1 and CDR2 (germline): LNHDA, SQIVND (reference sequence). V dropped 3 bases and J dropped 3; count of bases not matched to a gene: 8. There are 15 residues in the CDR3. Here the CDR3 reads CASSIRPGGYYEQYF. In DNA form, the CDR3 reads TGTGCCAGTAGTATTCGGCCAGGGGGTTACTACGAGCAGTACTTC. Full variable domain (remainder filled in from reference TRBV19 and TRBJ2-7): DGGITQSPKYLFRKEGQNVTLSCEQNLNHDAMYWYRQDPGQGLRLIYYSQIVNDFQKGDIAEGYSVSREKKESFPLTVTSAQKNPTAFYLCASSIRPGGYYEQYFGPGTRLTVT.